This entry concerns a single TCR beta chain. What it recognizes is unknown. This CDR3 has 15 residues. Germline CDR1 reads MDHEN; CDR2 reads SYDVKM. The trim removed 6 bases at V and 4 bases at J, leaving 7 bases unmatched. The data originate from a study of CD8 T cells in ankylosing spondylitis. Making the TCR beta libraries involved quantitative 5'-RACE with molecular barcodes. Via MiXCR, TCRdb re-called the 5' RACE reads, giving one row per CDR3 protein. Among around 25,000 distinct CDR3 sequences listed, about an eighth were seen once. Study results and limitations: Reportedly, matched ankylosing spondylitis synovial fluid was significantly enriched for disease-linked clones. It appeared that ankylosing spondylitis blood was characterized by a TCR beta motif of roughly 8 highly homologous variants. There were earlier reports of some motif variants in reactive arthritis synovial fluid and blood.

The V and J genes are TRBV28 and TRBJ2-1; 9 bases line up with TRBD2. Sequencing used blood. This sequence was found in a male donor with ankylosing spondylitis or in good health (not recorded which). Here the CDR3 reads CASRLLTSGYNEQFF. DNA of the CDR3: TGTGCCAGCAGACTACTGACTAGCGGATACAATGAGCAGTTCTTC.